The TCR beta chain described here comes from a study of blood T cell repertoires in COVID-19. Overall study context: Sources were T cells, B-cell-depleted T cells, or PBMCs; the material itself was cDNA or gDNA.

Patients of the Seattle cohort, enrolled during active infection, were followed longitudinally. Germline V gene data show CDR1 as SQVTM and CDR2 as ANQGSEA. Trimming took 3 bases from V and 5 from J, leaving 13 bases between them. The CDR3 extends over 13 amino acids. Authors' methods: Quantification of nucleated cells was approximated via reference gene primer amplification. Sequencing was performed with immunoSEQ multiplex PCR; in TCRdb, only in-frame clones are kept and a portion is missing. The V and J calls and clone size were taken over from that table, and D and trimming were inferred from the DNA. The sample includes roughly 42,000 clones, approximately 94% of them seen just once.

This TCR derives from a man aged 50-60 years with COVID-19, enrolled during active disease. V is TRBV29-1 and J is TRBJ2-5; no reliable D call. Sequenced material: peripheral blood. For the CDR3, the DNA is TGCAGCGTTGATTCTCACCCCGGGGAGACCCAGTACTTC. This encodes CSVDSHPGETQYF. The complete variable domain, with remaining parts taken from reference TRBV29-1 and TRBJ2-5, reads SAVISQKPSRDICQRGTSLTIQCQVDSQVTMMFWYRQQPGQSLTLIATANQGSEATYESGFVIDKFPISRPNLTFSTLTVSNMSPEDSSIYLCSVDSHPGETQYFGPGTRLLVL.